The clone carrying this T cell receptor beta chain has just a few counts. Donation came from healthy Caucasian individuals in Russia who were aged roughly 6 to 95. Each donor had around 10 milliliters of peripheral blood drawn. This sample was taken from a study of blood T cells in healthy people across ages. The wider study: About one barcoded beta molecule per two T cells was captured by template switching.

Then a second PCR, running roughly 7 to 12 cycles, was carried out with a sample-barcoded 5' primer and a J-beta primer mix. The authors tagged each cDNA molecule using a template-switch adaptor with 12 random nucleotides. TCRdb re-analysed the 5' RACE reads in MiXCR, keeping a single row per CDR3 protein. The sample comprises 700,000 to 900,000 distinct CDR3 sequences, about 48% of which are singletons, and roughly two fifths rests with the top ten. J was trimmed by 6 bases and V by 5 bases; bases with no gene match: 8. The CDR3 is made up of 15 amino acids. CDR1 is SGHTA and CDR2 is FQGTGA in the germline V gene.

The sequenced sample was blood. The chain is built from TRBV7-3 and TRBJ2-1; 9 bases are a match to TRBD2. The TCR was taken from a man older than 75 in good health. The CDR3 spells CASSPRLAAANEQFF. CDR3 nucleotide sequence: TGTGCCAGCAGCCCTCGACTAGCGGCAGCCAATGAGCAGTTCTTC.